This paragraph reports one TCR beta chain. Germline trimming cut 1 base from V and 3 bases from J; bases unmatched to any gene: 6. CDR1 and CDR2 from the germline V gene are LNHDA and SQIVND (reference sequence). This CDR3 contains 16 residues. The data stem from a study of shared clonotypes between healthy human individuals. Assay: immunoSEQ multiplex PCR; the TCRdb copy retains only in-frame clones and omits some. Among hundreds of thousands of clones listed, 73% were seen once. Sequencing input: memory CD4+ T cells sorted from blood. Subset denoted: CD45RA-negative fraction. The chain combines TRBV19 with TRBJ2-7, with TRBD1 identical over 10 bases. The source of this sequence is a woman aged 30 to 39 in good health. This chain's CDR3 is CASSIGPGQGLYEQYF. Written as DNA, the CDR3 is TGTGCCAGTAGTATAGGGCCGGGACAGGGGCTCTACGAGCAGTACTTC.